Shown below are 20 T cell receptor beta chains from a single sample sequenced in a study of identical twins. Each CDR3 protein gets one entry after TCRdb re-called the 5' RACE reads with MiXCR. The table lists fewer than 800,000 distinct CDR3 sequences, roughly 6.6% of them singletons. These data also formed part of another study, on yellow fever vaccine responses in identical twins.

The material sequenced was PBMCs. Every receptor here comes from a woman between 18 and 29 years old in good health.

This clonotype rates as medium-sized. The chain employs TRBV4-1 and TRBJ2-1; 8 bases agree with TRBD1. The germline V gene has CDR1 MGHRA and CDR2 YSYEKL. The CDR3 sequence is 15 residues long. J lost 6 bases, V lost 1 base, and 5 bases had no gene match. The CDR3 nucleotides read TGCGCCAGCAGCCAAGTCCAGGGGGCAGGCAATGAGCAGTTCTTC. Translated: CASSQVQGAGNEQFF.

This clonotype was seen ten or more times. The CDR3 DNA follows: TGTGCCAGCAGTTACTCGAGACAACCCTCCTCCTATAATTCACCCCTCCACTTT. Protein product: CASSYSRQPSSYNSPLHF. The gene calls are TRBV6-5 and TRBJ1-6, with D hard to call. V was clipped by 0 bases and J by 0 bases, with 12 bases between them. Per germline, CDR1 MNHEY and CDR2 SVGAGI. The CDR3 is 18 residues long.

The chain couples TRBV5-1 to TRBJ2-1; TRBD2 matches 14 bases. This CDR3 spans 19 amino acids. Trimming removed 4 bases from V and 8 bases from J; junction bases left unmatched: 17. Germline-derived CDR1 and CDR2 are SGHRS and YFSETQ. The CDR3 spells CASSPAGLAGGRVGHEQFF. CDR3 nucleotide sequence: TGCGCCAGCAGCCCAGCAGGACTAGCGGGAGGTCGGGTGGGGCATGAGCAGTTCTTC. The whole variable domain, remainder taken from reference TRBV5-1 and TRBJ2-1, is KAGVTQTPRYLIKTRGQQVTLSCSPISGHRSVSWYQQTPGQGLQFLFEYFSETQRNKGNFPGRFSGRQFSNSRSEMNVSTLELGDSALYLCASSPAGLAGGRVGHEQFFGPGTRLTVL.

This chain joins TRBV2 and TRBJ1-5; 8 positions agree with TRBD1. The germline V gene has CDR1 SNHLY and CDR2 FYNNEI. V lost 4 bases and J lost 4; bases outside the gene matches: 9. This CDR3 is 16 amino acids long. The CDR3 DNA is TGTGCCAGCAGTGTCGGGACAGGACTAGGGAATCAGCCCCAGCATTTT. Its protein product is CASSVGTGLGNQPQHF.

This clonotype has more than one count but fewer than ten. CDR3: CASSWGLAGGKSTDTQYF. The CDR3 nucleotides are TGCGCCAGCAGCTGGGGACTAGCGGGAGGAAAGAGCACAGATACGCAGTATTTT. This chain connects TRBV5-1 to TRBJ2-3; 15 bases map to TRBD2. The CDR3 is 18 residues long. V lost 3 bases and J lost 0; bases outside the gene matches: 5. Germline CDR1 reads SGHRS; CDR2 reads YFSETQ. Together with reference TRBV5-1 and TRBJ2-3, the CDR3 gives the full variable domain: KAGVTQTPRYLIKTRGQQVTLSCSPISGHRSVSWYQQTPGQGLQFLFEYFSETQRNKGNFPGRFSGRQFSNSRSEMNVSTLELGDSALYLCASSWGLAGGKSTDTQYFGPGTRLTVL.

The chain joins TRBV5-1 to TRBJ1-1, with a weak D call TRBD1 (5 bases). Trimming took off 4 bases at V and 5 bases at J, with 12 bases between the two ends. There are 13 residues in the CDR3. Germline V gene data show CDR1 as SGHRS and CDR2 as YFSETQ. The CDR3 loop reads CASSLRERTEAFF. The CDR3 nucleotides read TGCGCCAGCAGCCTCAGGGAGAGGACTGAAGCTTTCTTT.

This clonotype was recorded at least ten times. This rearrangement joins TRBV7-2 to TRBJ2-3; 7 nucleotides align to TRBD2. The V gene end was trimmed by 3 bases and the J gene end by 2 bases; junction bases not matched to a gene: 11. The CDR3 has 17 residues. Germline V CDR1 and CDR2: SGHTA, FQGNSA. This chain's CDR3 is CASSFRLAGRATDTQYF. The DNA of the CDR3 is TGTGCCAGCAGCTTCCGCCTCGCAGGGAGGGCCACAGATACGCAGTATTTT.

In its sample, this clonotype was seen many times. CDR3 DNA: TGTGCCAGCAGTTTCTCCAGAAACACCGGGGAGCTGTTTTTT. This translates into CASSFSRNTGELFF. The J gene is TRBJ2-2, the V gene TRBV12-3 or TRBV12-4; D call uncertain. The CDR3 covers 14 residues. Trimming pared 3 bases from V and 2 bases from J, leaving 7 bases between.

This clonotype was recorded at least ten times. The V call is TRBV12-3 or TRBV12-4, the J call TRBJ1-5, with D possibly TRBD1 on 6 matching bases. This CDR3 is built from 16 residues. V was shortened by 1 base and J by 3 bases, with 13 bases between the two germline ends. The CDR3: CASSLGSGVYNQPQHF. DNA of the CDR3: TGTGCCAGCAGTTTAGGGTCAGGGGTTTACAATCAGCCCCAGCATTTT.

This clonotype was detected many times. The chain combines TRBV29-1 with TRBJ2-7; 8 bases map to TRBD2. V was pared by 4 bases and J by 6 bases, with 8 bases of the junction left unmatched. This CDR3 spans 13 amino acids. Germline V lookup: CDR1 SQVTM, CDR2 ANQGSEA. CDR3 loop: CSVASSGTFEQYF. In nucleotides, the CDR3 is TGCAGCGTTGCTAGTAGCGGGACATTCGAGCAGTACTTC.

This clonotype was counted many times. This chain links TRBV12-3 or TRBV12-4 with TRBJ1-1; weak D call: TRBD1 (6 bases). V gave up 6 bases and J gave up 4 bases, with 15 bases separating them. The CDR3 totals 14 residues. DNA of the CDR3: TGTGCCAGCAGAGCAGGGGATACGGGCACTGAAGCTTTCTTT. Amino acids: CASRAGDTGTEAFF.

This clonotype showed up just a few times. The CDR3 region has the DNA TGTGCCAGCAGTGAAGGGGAGGGTGTGAATGGCTACACCTTC. Translation gives CASSEGEGVNGYTF. The chain has TRBV2 and TRBJ1-2, with D unresolved. V was trimmed by 1 base and J by 6 bases, leaving 12 bases between them. Per germline, CDR1 SNHLY and CDR2 FYNNEI. The CDR3 is 14 residues long.

This chain uses TRBV25-1 with TRBJ2-2; 9 bases agree with TRBD2. CDR3 length equals 15 residues. Germline V CDR1 and CDR2: MGHDK, SYGVNS. V shed 3 bases and J 8 bases; nucleotides not matched to a gene: 7. Here the CDR3 reads CASSEVIAGAGELFF. Written as DNA, the CDR3 is TGTGCCAGCAGTGAGGTCATAGCGGGAGCTGGGGAGCTGTTTTTT.

This clonotype was recorded at least ten times. The V and J genes are TRBV15 and TRBJ2-3, with 13 positions matching TRBD2. Germline V gene lookup returns CDR1 LNHNV and CDR2 YYDKDF (reference sequence). The CDR3 runs 19 residues. Trimming removed 0 bases from V and 2 bases from J; junction bases left unmatched: 8. Here the CDR3 reads CATSREWLGLAGPTDTQYF. The CDR3 DNA reads as TGTGCCACCAGCAGAGAATGGTTGGGACTAGCGGGACCCACAGATACGCAGTATTTT.

The chain couples TRBV10-2 to TRBJ1-2; 8 positions match TRBD1. J was trimmed by 5 bases and V by 3 bases; bases with no gene match: 5. The CDR3 totals 14 residues. Per germline, CDR1 WSHSY and CDR2 SAAADI. The CDR3 nucleotides are TGCGCCAGCAGTGACGAGACAGGGGTATATGGCTACACCTTC. The encoded protein is CASSDETGVYGYTF.

Worth noting for this clonotype: A junction boundary mismatches the germline segment, possibly from a read error. CDR3 in amino acids: CASSVQGQEEIQYF. DNA for the CDR3: TGTGCCAGCAGCGTCCAGGGGCAGGAAGAGATCCAGTACTTC. The genes are TRBV9 and TRBJ2-5, with D perhaps TRBD1 (6 bases). The CDR3 contains 14 residues. Germline CDR1 reads SGDLS; CDR2 reads YYNGEE.

This clonotype was counted a few times. CDR3 sequence reads: CASSQDIGSSYNEQFF. As DNA, the CDR3 is TGTGCCAGCAGCCAAGATATCGGTAGCTCCTACAATGAGCAGTTCTTC. The chain joins TRBV3-1 to TRBJ2-1; D uncertain. Germline CDR1 is LGHDT and CDR2 is YNNKEL (reference sequence). The CDR3 runs 16 residues. V lost 0 bases, J lost 0 bases, and 9 bases lay in between.

This clonotype showed up just a few times. This chain connects TRBV4-1 to TRBJ2-1, with D possibly being TRBD1 (6 bases). The ends were cut back, 5 bases at V and 2 bases at J, with 16 bases in the middle. The germline V gene encodes CDR1 MGHRA and CDR2 YSYEKL. This CDR3 region has 16 residues. CDR3 DNA sequence: TGCGCCAGCAGCACGACAGGTGGGGTTCCCTACAATGAGCAGTTCTTC. Residues: CASSTTGGVPYNEQFF.

This clonotype was detected a few times. The chain links TRBV7-9 to TRBJ1-1, with a possible D match to TRBD1 (6 bases). The CDR3 spans 12 residues. V dropped 11 bases and J dropped 4 bases, with 14 bases sitting between them. Germline V gives CDR1 SEHNR, CDR2 FQNEAQ (reference sequence). In nucleotides, the CDR3 is TGTGCCCTTACGGGGGGGCCCACTGAAGCTTTCTTT. This translates into CALTGGPTEAFF. Supplemented by reference TRBV7-9 and TRBJ1-1, the full variable domain reads DTGVSQNPRHKITKRGQNVTFRCDPISEHNRLYWYRQTLGQGPEFLTYFQNEAQLEKSRLLSDRFSAERPKGSFSTLEIQRTEQGDSAMYLCALTGGPTEAFFGQGTRLTVV.

This clonotype showed up just a few times. The CDR3 nucleotides read TGTGCCAGCAGTGAAGGGCAGGGTGGAATTCAGCCCCAGCATTTT. Translating it yields CASSEGQGGIQPQHF. The chain has TRBV6-1 and TRBJ1-5; perhaps TRBD1 as D (5 bases). Germline CDR1 MNHNS, CDR2 SASEGT. V was trimmed by 1 base and J by 6 bases, leaving 13 bases between them. The length of the CDR3 is 15 residues.